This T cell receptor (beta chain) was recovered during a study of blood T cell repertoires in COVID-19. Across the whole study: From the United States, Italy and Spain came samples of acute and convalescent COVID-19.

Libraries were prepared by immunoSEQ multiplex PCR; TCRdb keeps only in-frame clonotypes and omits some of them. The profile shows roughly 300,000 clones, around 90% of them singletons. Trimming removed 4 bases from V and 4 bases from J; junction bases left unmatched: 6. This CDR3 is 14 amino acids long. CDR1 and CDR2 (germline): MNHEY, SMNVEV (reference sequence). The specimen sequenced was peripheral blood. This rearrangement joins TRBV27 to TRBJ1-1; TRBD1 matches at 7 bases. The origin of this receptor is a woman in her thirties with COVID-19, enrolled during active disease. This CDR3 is CASSSLRGPTEAFF. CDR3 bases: TGTGCCAGCAGTTCCCTGAGGGGGCCCACTGAAGCTTTCTTT.